Sequencing of this TCR beta chain was carried out in a study of shared clonotypes between healthy human individuals. The CDR3 is 16 residues long. Between the trimmed V and J ends, which lost 0 bases and 0 bases, there was a span of 9 bases. Using immunoSEQ multiplex PCR, the repertoire was profiled, and TCRdb retains in-frame clones only, with some absent. The sample lists just over 2,000,000 clones; roughly 96% were seen once. J is TRBJ2-2 and V is TRBV5-3, with a possible D match to TRBD1 (5 bases). TRBV5-3 has ORF status, its function being uncertain. Sequenced material: naive CD4+ T cells sorted from blood. Subset described: CD45RA+ positively selected. This receptor was identified in a man aged 18 to 29 in good health. The CDR3 is CARSLEGAPNTGELFF. The CDR3 bases are TGTGCCAGAAGCTTGGAAGGGGCCCCGAACACCGGGGAGCTGTTTTTT.